The subject of this entry is one TCR beta chain. Antigen unknown. Researchers ran the PCR with 60 Vbeta and 13 Jbeta primers. Assay used: immunoSEQ multiplex PCR; TCRdb lists only in-frame clones, some missing. The data hold over 150,000 clones, with over 65% observed a single time. These data originate in a study of cytomegalovirus exposure and HLA in healthy donors. Trimming took 8 bases from V and 10 from J; bases not matched to a gene: 19. The CDR3 totals 15 residues. CDR1 KGHSH and CDR2 LQKENI come from the germline V gene. Study outcomes and limitations: Researchers catalogued 160 or so TCR beta chains as cytomegalovirus-associated. Associated with HLA alleles at 0.05 false discovery rate in a later analysis were 17,000 or so TCR beta sequences.

The specimen sequenced was PBMCs. This receptor was obtained from a boy aged 2-15 years in good health and CMV-seronegative. The chain links TRBV18 to TRBJ1-1; 7 bases agree with TRBD1. The CDR3 region has the DNA TGTGCCAGCCGACCCTTACCGAACGAACAGGGGACAGCTTTCTTT. Translation: CASRPLPNEQGTAFF.